These 14 T cell receptor beta chains share one sample of origin, sequenced in a study of T-cell reconstitution after alpha-beta-depleted transplantation in children. Preparing the TCRbeta library involved the use of unique molecular identifiers. TCRdb passed the PCR reads through MiXCR, listing each CDR3 protein once. Of 45,000 to 50,000 distinct CDR3 sequences listed, roughly half are singletons. The source material was peripheral blood, sampled before TCRalphabeta/CD19-depleted stem cell transplant. The origin of the receptors is a boy younger than two with SCID, due to receive a stem cell transplant.

This clonotype came up a few times. This chain connects TRBV5-1 to TRBJ2-1; 9 bases map to TRBD1. Germline CDR1 reads SGHRS; CDR2 reads YFSETQ. This CDR3 comprises 15 residues. Unmatched junction bases numbered 3, after V lost 5 bases and J lost 0 bases. CDR3 in DNA: TGCGCCAGCAGTTCGACAGGGGGCTCCTACAATGAGCAGTTCTTC. This codes for CASSSTGGSYNEQFF.

The CDR3 reads CASSLWGDKNIQYF. CDR3 DNA sequence: TGTGCCAGCAGCTTATGGGGAGACAAAAACATTCAGTACTTC. The chain joins TRBV11-2 to TRBJ2-4; maybe TRBD2 (5 bases). Germline values: CDR1 SGHAT, CDR2 FQNNGV. CDR3 length: 14 amino acids. Trimming took off 2 bases at V and 3 bases at J, with 8 bases between the two ends.

The CDR3: CASSNRDRGSYEQYF. Written as DNA, the CDR3 is TGTGCCAGCAGCAACCGGGACAGGGGGTCCTACGAGCAGTACTTC. The chain recombines TRBV11-1 with TRBJ2-7; 11 positions agree with TRBD1. The CDR3 is 15 residues long. Germline lookup yields CDR1 SGHAT and CDR2 FQDESV (reference sequence). V gave up 5 bases and J gave up 1 base; unmatched junction bases: 4. Using reference TRBV11-1 and TRBJ2-7 for the parts outside the CDR3, the full variable domain is EAEVAQSPRYKITEKSQAVAFWCDPISGHATLYWYRQILGQGPELLVQFQDESVVDDSQLPKDRFSAERLKGVDSTLKIQPAELGDSAMYLCASSNRDRGSYEQYFGPGTRLTVT.

This rearrangement joins TRBV3-1 to TRBJ2-5, with 11 bases aligning to TRBD2. This CDR3 comprises 19 residues. Per germline, CDR1 LGHDT and CDR2 YNNKEL (reference sequence). V lost 0 bases, J lost 0 bases, and 9 bases stayed unmatched. The CDR3 protein is CASSQDLLAGEIHQETQYF. The CDR3 DNA reads TGTGCCAGCAGCCAAGATTTACTAGCGGGGGAGATCCACCAAGAGACCCAGTACTTC.

This clonotype was picked up a small number of times. This CDR3 reads CASSRGGREAFF. CDR3 DNA sequence: TGTGCCAGCAGTCGAGGGGGCCGCGAAGCTTTCTTT. V is TRBV28 and J is TRBJ1-1, with 7 bases identical to TRBD1. Germline CDR1 is MDHEN and CDR2 is SYDVKM. The CDR3 covers 12 residues. Unmatched junction bases numbered 5, after V lost 5 bases and J lost 8 bases.

The CDR3 spells CASSRSIGDSSYEQYF. The CDR3 coding sequence is TGCGCCAGCAGCCGCTCTATTGGGGACAGCTCCTACGAGCAGTACTTC. The rearrangement uses TRBV4-3 and TRBJ2-7, with 7 bases that match TRBD1. The germline V gene encodes CDR1 LGHNA and CDR2 YSLEER. The CDR3 covers 16 residues. J was trimmed by 0 bases and V by 4 bases; bases with no gene match: 9.

The CDR3 loop reads CSASQPTGFGTEAFF. The CDR3 DNA follows: TGCAGTGCTTCCCAACCGACAGGATTCGGGACTGAAGCTTTCTTT. This rearrangement joins TRBV20-1 to TRBJ1-1, with D maybe TRBD1 (6 bases). Germline V lookup: CDR1 DFQATT, CDR2 SNEGSKA (reference sequence). The CDR3 contains 15 residues. V lost 5 bases and J lost 5, with 21 bases in between.

The chain joins TRBV5-5 to TRBJ2-3; D is undetermined. Per germline, CDR1 SGHKS and CDR2 YYEKEE (reference sequence). This CDR3 comprises 13 residues. The V and J ends lost 4 bases and 2 bases respectively, with 8 bases between them. Here the CDR3 reads CASSPDVTDTQYF. The CDR3 nucleotides are TGTGCCAGCAGCCCGGATGTCACAGATACGCAGTATTTT.

In the case of this clonotype: A read error may account for a junction end that differs from germline. This chain uses TRBV6-1 with TRBJ2-3; 10 bases are a match to TRBD2. Germline CDR1 MNHNS, CDR2 SASEGT. This CDR3 has 14 amino acids. For the CDR3, the DNA is TGTGTCAGCAGTCAGACTAGCGGGACAGATACGCAGTATTTT. It encodes CVSSQTSGTDTQYF.

The chain has TRBV15 and TRBJ1-1; no definite D call. From germline, CDR1 is LNHNV and CDR2 YYDKDF (reference sequence). This CDR3 spans 13 amino acids. With 0 bases removed from V and 4 bases from J, the gap between germline ends came to 6 bases. CDR3 coding DNA: TGTGCCACCAGCAGAGATCCGGGCACTGAAGCTTTCTTT. This encodes CATSRDPGTEAFF.

The chain joins TRBV20-1 to TRBJ2-6; D perhaps matches TRBD1 (5 bases). From germline, CDR1 is DFQATT and CDR2 SNEGSKA (reference sequence). CDR3 length: 18 amino acids. V was clipped by 0 bases and J by 0 bases, with 15 bases between them. The CDR3 sequence: CSARDLRQPYSGANVLTF. CDR3 sequence (DNA): TGCAGTGCTAGAGATTTGAGACAGCCATACTCTGGGGCCAACGTCCTGACTTTC.

This clonotype has just a few counts. This chain connects TRBV4-2 to TRBJ2-1, with 15 bases fitting TRBD2. Unmatched junction bases numbered 5, after V lost 4 bases and J lost 7 bases. The CDR3 sequence is 16 residues long. Germline CDR1 is LGHNA and CDR2 is YNFKEQ. DNA of the CDR3: TGTGCCAGCAGCCGGCGGACTAGCGGGGGGGCGAATGAGCAGTTCTTC. Its translation: CASSRRTSGGANEQFF.

The chain combines TRBV5-6 with TRBJ2-2; 10 bases map to TRBD1. The CDR3 runs to 16 residues. Looked up from germline, CDR1 is SGHDT and CDR2 is YYEEEE. After removal of 1 base from V and 5 bases from J, the junction contained 5 bases not matched to a gene. The CDR3 protein is CASSLLPGQGTGELFF. CDR3 DNA sequence: TGTGCCAGCAGCTTGCTGCCGGGACAGGGGACCGGGGAGCTGTTTTTT.

This clonotype was detected a few times. The rearrangement links TRBV6-6 to TRBJ1-2; D possibly corresponds to TRBD1 (5 bases). The CDR3 runs to 13 residues. V was pared by 7 bases and J by 8 bases, with 17 bases between. Germline V gives CDR1 MNHNY, CDR2 SVGAGI (reference sequence). The CDR3 region is CASTDPGGVGYTF. CDR3 nucleotide sequence: TGTGCCAGCACCGACCCCGGGGGTGTGGGCTACACCTTC.